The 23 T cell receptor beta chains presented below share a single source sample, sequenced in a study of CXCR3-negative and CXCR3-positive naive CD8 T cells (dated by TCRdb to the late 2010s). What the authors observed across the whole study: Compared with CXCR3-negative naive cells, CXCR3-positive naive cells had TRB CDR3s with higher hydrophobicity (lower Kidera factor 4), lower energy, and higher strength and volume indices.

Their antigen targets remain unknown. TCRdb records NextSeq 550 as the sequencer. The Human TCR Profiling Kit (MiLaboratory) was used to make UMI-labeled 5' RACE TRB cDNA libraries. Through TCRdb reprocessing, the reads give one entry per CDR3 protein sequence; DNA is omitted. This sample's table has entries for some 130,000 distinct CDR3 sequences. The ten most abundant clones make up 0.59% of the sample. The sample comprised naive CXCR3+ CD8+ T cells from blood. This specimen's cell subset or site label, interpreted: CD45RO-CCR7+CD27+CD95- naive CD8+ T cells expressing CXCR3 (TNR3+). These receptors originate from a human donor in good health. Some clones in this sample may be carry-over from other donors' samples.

This CDR3 reads CASSLVSSGELFF. This rearrangement joins TRBV19 to TRBJ2-2. This CDR3 comprises 13 residues. Germline V gene sequence: CDR1 LNHDA, CDR2 SQIVND (reference sequence).

CDR3 residues: CASSLTLETATEAFF. J is TRBJ1-1 and V is TRBV5-1. The CDR3 contains 15 residues. CDR1 SGHRS and CDR2 YFSETQ come from the germline V gene.

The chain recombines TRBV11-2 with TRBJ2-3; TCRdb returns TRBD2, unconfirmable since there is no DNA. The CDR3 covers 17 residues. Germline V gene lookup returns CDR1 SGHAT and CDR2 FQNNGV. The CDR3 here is CASSLEASGSLEDTQYF.

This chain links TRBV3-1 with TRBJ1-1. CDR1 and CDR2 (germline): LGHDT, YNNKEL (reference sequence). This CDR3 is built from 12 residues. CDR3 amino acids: CASSQDGVEAFF.

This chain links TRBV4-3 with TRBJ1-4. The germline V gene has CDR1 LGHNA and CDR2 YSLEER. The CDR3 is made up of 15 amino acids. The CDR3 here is CASSQDLTALNKLFF.

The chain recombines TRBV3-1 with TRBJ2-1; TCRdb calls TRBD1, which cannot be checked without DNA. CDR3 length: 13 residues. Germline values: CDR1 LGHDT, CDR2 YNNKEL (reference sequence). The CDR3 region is CASRATGGHEQFF.

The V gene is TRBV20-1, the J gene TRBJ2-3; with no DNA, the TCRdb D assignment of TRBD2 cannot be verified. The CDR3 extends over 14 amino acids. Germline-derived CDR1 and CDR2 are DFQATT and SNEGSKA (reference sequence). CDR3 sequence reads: CSASGLIDTDTQYF.

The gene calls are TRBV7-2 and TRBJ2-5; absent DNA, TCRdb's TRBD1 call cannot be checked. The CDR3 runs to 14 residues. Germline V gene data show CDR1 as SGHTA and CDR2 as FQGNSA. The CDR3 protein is CATAPGQGPETQYF.

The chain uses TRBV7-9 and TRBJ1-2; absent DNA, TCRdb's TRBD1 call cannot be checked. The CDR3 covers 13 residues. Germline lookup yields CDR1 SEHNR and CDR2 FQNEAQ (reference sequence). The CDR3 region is CASSAPPGFGYTF.

CDR3 sequence: CASAIFGAEAFF. The chain combines TRBV27 with TRBJ1-1. The length of the CDR3 is 12 residues. Germline V gives CDR1 MNHEY, CDR2 SMNVEV (reference sequence).

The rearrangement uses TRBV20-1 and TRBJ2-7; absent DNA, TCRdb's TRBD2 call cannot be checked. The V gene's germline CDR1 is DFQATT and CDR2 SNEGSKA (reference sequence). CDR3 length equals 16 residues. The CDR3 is CSARGFREGTSYEQYF.

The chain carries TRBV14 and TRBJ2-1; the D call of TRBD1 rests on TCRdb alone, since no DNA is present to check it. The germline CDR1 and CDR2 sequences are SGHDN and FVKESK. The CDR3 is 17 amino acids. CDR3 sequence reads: CASSQDFRGVQYNEQFF.

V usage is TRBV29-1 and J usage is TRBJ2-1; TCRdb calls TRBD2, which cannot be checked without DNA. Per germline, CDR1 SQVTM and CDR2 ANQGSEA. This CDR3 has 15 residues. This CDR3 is CSVATSGSGNNEQFF.

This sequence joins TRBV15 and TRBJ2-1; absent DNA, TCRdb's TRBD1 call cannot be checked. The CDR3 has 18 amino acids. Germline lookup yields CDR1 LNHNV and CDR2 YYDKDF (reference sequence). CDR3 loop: CATSRDSNTGTGVNEQFF.

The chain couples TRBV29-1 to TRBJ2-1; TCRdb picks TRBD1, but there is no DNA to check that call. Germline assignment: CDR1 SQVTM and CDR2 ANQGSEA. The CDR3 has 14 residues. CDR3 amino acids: CSVAGTGVYNEQFF.

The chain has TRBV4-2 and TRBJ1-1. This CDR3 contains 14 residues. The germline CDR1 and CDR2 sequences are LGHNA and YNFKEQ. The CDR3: CASSQEERRQEAFF.

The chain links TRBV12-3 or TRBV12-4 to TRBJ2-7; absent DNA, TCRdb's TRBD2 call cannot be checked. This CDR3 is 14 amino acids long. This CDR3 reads CASSAAGGTYEQYF.

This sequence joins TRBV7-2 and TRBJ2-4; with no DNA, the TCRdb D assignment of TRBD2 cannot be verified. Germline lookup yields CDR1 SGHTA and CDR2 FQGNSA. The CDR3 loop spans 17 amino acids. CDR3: CASSLDPIPASLNIQYF.

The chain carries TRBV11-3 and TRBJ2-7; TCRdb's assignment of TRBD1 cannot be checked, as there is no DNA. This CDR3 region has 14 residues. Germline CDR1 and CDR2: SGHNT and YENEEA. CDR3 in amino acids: CASSPRDRVGEQYF.

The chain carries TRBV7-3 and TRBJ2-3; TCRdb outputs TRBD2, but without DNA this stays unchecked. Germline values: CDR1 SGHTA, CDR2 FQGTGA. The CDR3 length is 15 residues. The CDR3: CASSVLAGGQDTQYF.

This CDR3 reads CASSRLDGSYQETQYF. The rearrangement joins TRBV4-1 to TRBJ2-5. Per the germline V gene, CDR1 is MGHRA and CDR2 is YSYEKL. This CDR3 has 16 amino acids.

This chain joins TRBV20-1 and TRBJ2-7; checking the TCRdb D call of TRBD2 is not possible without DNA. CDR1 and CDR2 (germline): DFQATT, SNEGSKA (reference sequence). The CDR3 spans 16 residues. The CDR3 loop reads CSALRLAGDRIYEQYF.

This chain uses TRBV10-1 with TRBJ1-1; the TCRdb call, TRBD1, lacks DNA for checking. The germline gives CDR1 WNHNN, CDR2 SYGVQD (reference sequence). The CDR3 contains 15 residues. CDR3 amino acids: CASSDLDRAGTEALF.